This TCR beta chain was documented in a study of T cell clones after liver transplantation. Study summary: Draws occurred before transplant, before withdrawal, and after complete or failed withdrawal.

Using immunoSEQ multiplex PCR, the repertoire was profiled, and TCRdb retains in-frame clones only, with some absent. The table shows 5,500 to 7,500 clones, with under 80% occurring only once. CDR1 and CDR2 (germline): MDHEN, SYDVKM. With 6 bases clipped from V and 4 bases from J, the junction kept 1 base outside the gene matches. The CDR3 has 12 residues. The chain is built from TRBV28 and TRBJ1-1; 8 bases match TRBD1. The sample consisted of CD8+ T cells from blood, taken before liver transplant. This receptor was identified in a human donor who received a liver transplant. The chain's CDR3 is CASRDRGTEAFF. CDR3 in DNA: TGTGCCAGCAGAGACAGGGGCACTGAAGCTTTCTTT.